This T cell receptor beta chain was observed in a study of cytomegalovirus exposure and HLA in healthy donors. Turning to the study itself: From HLA-typed donors, an early data release held tens of millions of unique TCRs. Study findings and constraints: Most sequenced TCRs were rare (though some public TCRs occurred in many donors). Immune exposure was documented only through CMV serostatus.

Germline V lookup: CDR1 MNHNS, CDR2 SASEGT. CDR3 length: 15 residues. The V end lost 3 bases, the J end lost 2 bases, and 13 bases lay between the germline ends. Concerning this clone: Antigen unknown.

PCR involved 60 Vbeta and 13 Jbeta primers. Some clones are missing from TCRdb's copy, which holds only in-frame ones; the method was immunoSEQ multiplex PCR. The data hold fewer than 95,000 clones, with approximately 57% observed a single time. The receptor was derived from a young woman in good health and CMV-seronegative. The sequencing sample was made of PBMCs. The chain combines TRBV6-1 with TRBJ2-5; D perhaps matches TRBD2 (6 bases). The CDR3 bases are TGTGCCAGCAGTGACCTAGCGTGGGGGCAAGAGACCCAGTACTTC. Protein: CASSDLAWGQETQYF.